The clone carrying this T cell receptor beta chain occurred many times. Arm-PCR of CDR3 regions with iRepertoire HTBI primers generated TCR beta libraries. TCRdb reprocessed the multiplex PCR reads with MiXCR, giving one entry per CDR3 protein. The data show hundreds of thousands of distinct CDR3 sequences, approximately 13% seen once. This record belongs to a study of regulatory T cells in long-lasting Graves disease. Background on the study: Antithyroid drug exposure in newly diagnosed Graves' patients had lasted under 3 months.

Described time point: newly diagnosed GD, antithyroid drugs for less than 3 months. From RNA extracted from PBMCs, the TCR library was made. Enrollment of patients was through an endocrinology department in Xi'an, China. This CDR3 comprises 15 residues. Trimming removed 1 base from V and 2 bases from J; junction bases left unmatched: 5. Germline V lookup: CDR1 GTSNPN, CDR2 SVGIG (reference sequence). The sample was also linked to a second study, of T cells in Graves' hyperthyroidism and ophthalmopathy. That paper notes: RT-PCR in the first round (using the HTBI primer set) targeted the TCR CDR3.

This chain connects TRBV30 to TRBJ2-1, with 7 bases aligning to TRBD2. This specimen consisted of peripheral blood mononuclear cells (PBMCs), obtained at new diagnosis, from a patient treated with antithyroid drugs. This clonotype was obtained from a man aged 30-40 years with Graves disease. The CDR3 here is CAWSAGLWAYNEQFF. In DNA form, the CDR3 reads TGTGCCTGGAGTGCGGGACTATGGGCCTACAATGAGCAGTTCTTC.